The present T cell receptor beta chain was sequenced within a study of blood T cell repertoires in COVID-19. Turning to the study itself: The origin of the acute and convalescent COVID-19 samples was the United States, Italy and Spain. Sources were T cells, B-cell-depleted T cells, or PBMCs; the material itself was cDNA or gDNA.

Sequencing used immunoSEQ multiplex PCR; TCRdb keeps in-frame clones, though not all of them. The sample includes approximately 500,000 clones, roughly 88% of them seen just once. The CDR3 is 14 amino acids. Germline assignment: CDR1 LGHNT and CDR2 FRNRAP. V was clipped by 0 bases and J by 3 bases, with 8 bases between them. This study enrolled people aged 18 to 89 from about two dozen US geographic areas. The TCR sequence derives from a woman aged 40 to 49 who had recovered from COVID-19. Sequencing was performed on PBMCs or T cells enriched from blood (not recorded which). This chain links TRBV12-5 with TRBJ1-2; maybe TRBD1 (5 bases). CDR3 sequence (DNA): TGTGCTAGTGGTTTGGTAGCAGGGTACTATGGCTACACCTTC. It codes for CASGLVAGYYGYTF.